Listed below are T cell receptor beta chains from one sample, sequenced in a study of blood T cell repertoires in COVID-19. Repertoires were generated with immunoSEQ multiplex PCR, while TCRdb's copy carries only in-frame clones and drops some. The sample contains roughly 500,000 clones, 75% to 90% of which appear only once. The sample taken for sequencing was peripheral blood. Receptors were obtained from a human donor in a cohort sampled during active COVID-19. The CDR3 runs from the conserved cysteine through the conserved F or W. D genes are given only for firm matches. Part of the rows lack a size; the others show once, few, many or a class for expanded clones.

V gene: TRBV5-6; J gene: TRBJ2-3; D gene: NA; clone size: NA; CDR3 DNA: TGTGCCAGCAGCTTGAGCGCGACAGATACGCAGTATTTT; CDR3 protein: CASSLSATDTQYF
V gene: TRBV30; J gene: TRBJ1-3; D gene: NA; clone size: NA; CDR3 DNA: TGTGCCTGGAGTGTCACAGGGCGAAACACCATATATTTT; CDR3 protein: CAWSVTGRNTIYF
V gene: TRBV4-1; J gene: TRBJ1-1; D gene: TRBD1; clone size: NA; CDR3 DNA: TGCGCCAGCAGCCAAGGACAGGGTCAACGCTCTGAAGCTTTCTTT; CDR3 protein: CASSQGQGQRSEAFF
V gene: TRBV10-3; J gene: TRBJ2-7; D gene: TRBD2; clone size: NA; CDR3 DNA: TGTGCCATCTCTGGCGGGGGCGAGCAGTACTTC; CDR3 protein: CAISGGGEQYF
V gene: TRBV2; J gene: TRBJ2-7; D gene: NA; clone size: NA; CDR3 DNA: TGTGCCAGCAGTTCCTTGGGGGCTGTGCAGTACTTC; CDR3 protein: CASSSLGAVQYF
V gene: TRBV7-3; J gene: TRBJ2-3; D gene: NA; clone size: NA; CDR3 DNA: TGTGCCAGCAGCTTAGACTATCCCACAGATACGCAGTATTTT; CDR3 protein: CASSLDYPTDTQYF
V gene: TRBV5-1; J gene: TRBJ2-1; D gene: TRBD2; clone size: NA; CDR3 DNA: TGCGCCAGCAGTCCTGCCTTAGCGGGAGGGCGCGATGAGCAGTTCTTC; CDR3 protein: CASSPALAGGRDEQFF
V gene: TRBV5-5; J gene: TRBJ2-7; D gene: NA; clone size: once; CDR3 DNA: TGTGCCAGCAGCTTGGTCCAGGGGTCCGGATCCTACGAGCAGTACTTC; CDR3 protein: CASSLVQGSGSYEQYF
V gene: TRBV6-6; J gene: TRBJ2-5; D gene: TRBD2; clone size: NA; CDR3 DNA: TGTGCCAGCAGTTGGGGGGGTGAAGAGACCCAGTACTTC; CDR3 protein: CASSWGGEETQYF
V gene: TRBV5-1; J gene: TRBJ1-1; D gene: NA; clone size: NA; CDR3 DNA: TGCGCCAGCAGCTTGGATGGAGGGAACACTGAAGCTTTCTTT; CDR3 protein: CASSLDGGNTEAFF